Ten or more counts support the clone carrying this TCR beta chain. This specimen comes from a study of naive and memory T cell subsets. CDR3 size: 12 residues. The V gene lost 10 bases and the J gene lost 2 bases, with 7 bases spanning the gap. Germline V gives CDR1 SGHDT, CDR2 YYEEEE. The beta constant-region primer was an equimolar mix of two oligonucleotides covering TRBC1 and TRBC2. The ligated cDNA underwent four PCR rounds using SP2 and nested alpha and beta constant-region primers. MiXCR, run by TCRdb on the UMI-ligation and nested PCR reads, gives a single entry per CDR3 protein. Of around 130,000 distinct CDR3 sequences in the sample, over 30% are singletons; the top ten hold approximately 0.88%. Alpha and beta libraries were amplified separately from the second PCR onward. Overnight CMV lysate stimulation of fresh PBMCs defined donor CMV status by CD4+ IFNgamma. Sequential positive selection took CD4 T cells first, then CD8 T cells.

The chain links TRBV5-6 to TRBJ2-6; D is uncertain. Sample: central memory CD4+ T cells from blood. The clonotype originates from a human donor in good health. CDR3 nucleotides: TGTGCCCAAAGGGCTGGGGCCAACGTCCTGACTTTC. Protein product: CAQRAGANVLTF.